The clone carrying this T cell receptor beta chain was observed many times. The ends were cut back, 2 bases at V and 4 bases at J, with 6 bases in the middle. This CDR3 contains 13 residues. Per the germline V gene, CDR1 is SGHRS and CDR2 is YFSETQ. TCRdb reprocessed the RT-PCR reads via MiXCR and lists one record per CDR3 protein. The sample lists almost 700,000 distinct CDR3 sequences; 12% to 15% were seen once. Material for sequencing was memory CD4+ T cells from blood. The TCR comes from a female donor in good health, serving as a healthy control. This chain uses TRBV5-1 with TRBJ2-2; no firm D call. In DNA form, the CDR3 reads TGCGCCAGCAGCTTCGGTTCCACCGGGGAGCTGTTTTTT. This encodes CASSFGSTGELFF.